A single sample is the source of the 24 T cell receptor beta chains below, sequenced in a study of cytomegalovirus exposure and HLA in healthy donors (dated by TCRdb to 2016 to 2017). Libraries were built with the immunoSEQ multiplex PCR assay. For the multiplex PCR, a mixture combining 60 forward primers for TCR Vbeta segments and 13 reverse primers for TCR Jbeta segments was used. TCRdb mirrors the immuneACCESS table, restricted to in-frame sequences. Some clones are absent from its copies; in checked studies, under half trace to an unresolved V gene, and the reason for the others is unknown. The sample includes around 200,000 clones, with 70% to 80% observed a single time. The top ten clonotypes cover about 14% of the sample. What was sequenced was PBMCs. All receptors derive from a man aged 40-55 years in good health and CMV-seronegative.

This clone was seen only once. The rearrangement links TRBV5-1 to TRBJ2-7, with 13 bases lining up with TRBD2. Trimming cost V 4 bases and J 2 bases; bases outside gene matches: 12. The CDR3 length is 18 residues. Germline-derived CDR1 and CDR2 are SGHRS and YFSETQ. CDR3 coding DNA: TGCGCCAGCAGCAGCGGACTAGCGGGGGCTGTAACACCCTACGAGCAGTACTTC. Translated, it gives CASSSGLAGAVTPYEQYF.

Turning to this clone: Different DNA sequences within this sample yield the same CDR3. The chain uses TRBV9 and TRBJ2-3, with 15 positions matching TRBD2. The germline CDR1 and CDR2 sequences are SGDLS and YYNGEE. Trimming took 0 bases from V and 4 from J; bases not matched to a gene: 3. The CDR3 extends over 17 amino acids. The CDR3 here is CASSVGTSGGAPDTQYF. The DNA for the CDR3 is TGTGCCAGCAGCGTAGGGACTAGCGGGGGGGCCCCAGATACGCAGTATTTT.

The genes are TRBV4-3 and TRBJ2-4, with a weak D call TRBD1 (8 bases). This CDR3 spans 15 amino acids. From germline, CDR1 is LGHNA and CDR2 YSLEER. Trimming removed 4 bases at V and 6 bases at J, with 16 bases between. In nucleotides, the CDR3 is TGCGCCAGCAGCCGACTGACAGGGGAGGGAAACATTCAGTACTTC. This gives the protein CASSRLTGEGNIQYF.

The chain recombines TRBV30 with TRBJ1-5; D remains unclear. Germline V lookup: CDR1 GTSNPN, CDR2 SVGIG (reference sequence). The CDR3 extends over 13 amino acids. Trimming pared 3 bases from V and 4 bases from J, leaving 10 bases between. In nucleotides, the CDR3 is TGTGCCTGGAGCCCAGTCCCTAATCAGCCCCAGCATTTT. Translated: CAWSPVPNQPQHF.

This rearrangement joins TRBV9 to TRBJ1-1; no clear D. Between the trimmed V and J ends, which lost 4 bases and 4 bases, there was a span of 14 bases. The germline gives CDR1 SGDLS, CDR2 YYNGEE. The length of the CDR3 is 14 residues. This CDR3 reads CASSLSSGVTEAFF. In nucleotides, the CDR3 is TGTGCCAGCAGCCTCTCGAGCGGGGTCACTGAAGCTTTCTTT. The entire variable domain, with the rest obtained from reference TRBV9 and TRBJ1-1, is as follows: DSGVTQTPKHLITATGQRVTLRCSPRSGDLSVYWYQQSLDQGLQFLIQYYNGEERAKGNILERFSAQQFPDLHSELNLSSLELGDSALYFCASSLSSGVTEAFFGQGTRLTVV.

The V call is TRBV19, the J call TRBJ2-1; TRBD2 might be the D (6 bases). V was shortened by 3 bases and J by 0 bases, with 15 bases between the two germline ends. CDR1 is LNHDA and CDR2 is SQIVND in the germline V gene (reference sequence). CDR3 length: 17 amino acids. For the CDR3, the DNA is TGTGCCAGTAGTATGGGGGGATTCCAGAGCTCCTACAATGAGCAGTTCTTC. Its protein product is CASSMGGFQSSYNEQFF. Looking up the rest from reference TRBV19 and TRBJ2-1 gives the full variable domain: DGGITQSPKYLFRKEGQNVTLSCEQNLNHDAMYWYRQDPGQGLRLIYYSQIVNDFQKGDIAEGYSVSREKKESFPLTVTSAQKNPTAFYLCASSMGGFQSSYNEQFFGPGTRLTVL.

This clone was counted a few times. The chain joins TRBV28 to TRBJ1-5; a possible D gene is TRBD1 (5 bases). This CDR3 is built from 16 residues. V was trimmed by 6 bases and J by 2 bases, leaving 17 bases between them. Germline V gene data show CDR1 as MDHEN and CDR2 as SYDVKM. The CDR3: CASRPPGGMGNQPQHF. The CDR3 coding sequence is TGTGCCAGCAGACCCCCGGGGGGGATGGGCAATCAGCCCCAGCATTTT.

This chain uses TRBV7-2 with TRBJ1-4, with 9 bases aligning to TRBD1. The CDR3 is made up of 15 amino acids. CDR1 and CDR2 from the germline V gene are SGHTA and FQGNSA. The CDR3 is CVGESGQGTNEKLFF. The CDR3 DNA reads as TGTGTGGGCGAATCGGGACAGGGAACTAATGAAAAACTGTTTTTT.

The chain has TRBV18 and TRBJ2-1, with D unclear. This CDR3 contains 12 residues. CDR1 and CDR2 from the germline V gene are KGHSH and LQKENI. Trimming stripped 5 bases from V and 10 bases from J, with 12 bases between. This CDR3 reads CASSTRLPEQFF. For the CDR3, the DNA is TGTGCCAGCTCAACAAGACTCCCGGAGCAGTTCTTC.

Regarding this clone: Other nucleotide sequences in the sample specify the same CDR3. This chain joins TRBV7-2 and TRBJ2-5; 8 nucleotides align to TRBD2. J was trimmed by 5 bases and V by 5 bases; bases with no gene match: 7. This CDR3 spans 14 amino acids. Germline-derived CDR1 and CDR2 are SGHTA and FQGNSA. The CDR3 coding sequence is TGTGCCAGCAGCCCCGGGACTAGTGGGGAGACCCAGTACTTC. It encodes CASSPGTSGETQYF.

J is TRBJ2-2 and V is TRBV13, with 9 positions matching TRBD2. V lost 1 base, J lost 4 bases, and 13 bases stayed unmatched. The CDR3 contains 19 residues. Germline CDR1 PRHDT, CDR2 FYEKMQ (reference sequence). CDR3: CASSLVRLRREGVTGELFF. In DNA, the CDR3 is TGTGCCAGCAGCTTAGTACGTTTGAGGCGGGAGGGCGTCACCGGGGAGCTGTTTTTT.

This chain links TRBV4-1 with TRBJ2-7; D might be TRBD1 (6 bases). Germline V gene lookup returns CDR1 MGHRA and CDR2 YSYEKL. Trimming took off 1 base at V and 2 bases at J, with 9 bases between the two ends. This CDR3 is 14 amino acids long. CDR3 sequence (DNA): TGCGCCAGCAGCCAAGCGCGGACAGCCTACGAGCAGTACTTC. It codes for CASSQARTAYEQYF.

The rearrangement links TRBV29-1 to TRBJ2-1, with D possibly being TRBD1 (5 bases). The germline V and J ends were trimmed by 6 bases and 1 base, with 13 bases remaining between them. The CDR3 consists of 14 residues. The V gene's germline CDR1 is SQVTM and CDR2 ANQGSEA. DNA for the CDR3: TGCAGCGTGGGTCAGGGATCTTCCTACAATGAGCAGTTCTTC. This encodes CSVGQGSSYNEQFF.

This clone was counted once. This chain uses TRBV4-3 with TRBJ2-1, with a possible D match to TRBD1 (5 bases). V lost 0 bases and J 10 bases, leaving 13 bases between the germline ends. Germline lookup yields CDR1 LGHNA and CDR2 YSLEER. There are 14 residues in the CDR3. CDR3 loop: CASSQDLANREQFF. DNA of the CDR3: TGCGCCAGCAGCCAAGATCTGGCTAACAGGGAGCAGTTCTTC.

V is TRBV25-1 and J is TRBJ1-1, with D perhaps matching TRBD1 (5 bases). This CDR3 has 13 residues. Germline V gives CDR1 MGHDK, CDR2 SYGVNS. The V end lost 4 bases, the J end lost 5 bases, and 11 bases lay between the germline ends. CDR3 region: CASSAQAGTEAFF. CDR3 sequence (DNA): TGTGCCAGCAGTGCCCAAGCAGGGACTGAAGCTTTCTTT.

The chain uses TRBV9 and TRBJ2-1; D might be TRBD2 (6 bases). The V and J ends lost 0 bases and 5 bases respectively, with 9 bases between them. The CDR3 consists of 14 residues. The germline CDR1 and CDR2 sequences are SGDLS and YYNGEE. The CDR3 DNA sequence: TGTGCCAGCAGCGTAGGGGTAGCGGACAATGAGCAGTTCTTC. As protein: CASSVGVADNEQFF.

This clone was recorded a few times. The chain combines TRBV7-9 with TRBJ2-5; D might be TRBD2 (6 bases). The J call may not be correct, given that the DNA end is closer to TRBJ2-7. The CDR3 consists of 15 residues. Germline V gives CDR1 SEHNR, CDR2 FQNEAQ (reference sequence). The CDR3 DNA sequence: TGTGCCAGCAGCAACCCGGAGGGGAGAGCCTACGAGCAGTACTTC. Its protein is CASSNPEGRAYEQYF.

The chain employs TRBV9 and TRBJ2-1, with D possibly being TRBD2 (7 bases). Per the germline V gene, CDR1 is SGDLS and CDR2 is YYNGEE. The V gene lost 2 bases and the J gene lost 6 bases, with 15 bases spanning the gap. The CDR3 totals 15 residues. CDR3 residues: CASSVSAGAGNEQFF. In DNA form, the CDR3 reads TGTGCCAGCAGCGTCTCGGCGGGGGCTGGCAATGAGCAGTTCTTC.

CDR3 loop: CASSLEADRMWGNEQFF. In DNA form, the CDR3 reads TGCGCCAGCAGCTTGGAGGCGGACAGGATGTGGGGTAATGAGCAGTTCTTC. The chain has TRBV5-1 and TRBJ2-1; 7 nucleotides agree with TRBD1. The J segment lost 7 bases and the V segment lost 0 bases, leaving 13 bases of the junction unmatched. The germline CDR1 and CDR2 sequences are SGHRS and YFSETQ. This CDR3 has 17 residues.

CDR3 in amino acids: CASSWTTEGTEAFF. Here the CDR3 DNA reads TGTGCCAGCAGCTGGACTACGGAGGGCACTGAAGCTTTCTTT. This chain links TRBV28 with TRBJ1-1; D remains ambiguous. Trimming shortened V by 6 bases and J by 4 bases, and 15 bases separated the two germline ends. CDR3 length: 14 amino acids. Looked up from germline, CDR1 is MDHEN and CDR2 is SYDVKM.

A note on this clone: Other nucleotide sequences in the sample specify the same CDR3. This chain connects TRBV13 to TRBJ2-7, with TRBD2 as a possible D gene (5 bases). The CDR3 consists of 14 residues. The V end was cut by 5 bases, the J end by 6 bases, with 17 bases between. Looked up from germline, CDR1 is PRHDT and CDR2 is FYEKMQ (reference sequence). The CDR3 DNA follows: TGTGCCAGCAGCGGGCGGACCAGCGGAGGCGAGCAGTACTTC. This codes for CASSGRTSGGEQYF.

CDR3 DNA sequence: TGCGCCAGCAGTGGACAGGGGGCGGGTGAAGCTTTCTTT. Encoded protein: CASSGQGAGEAFF. This chain connects TRBV10-2 to TRBJ1-1; 10 bases line up with TRBD1. V lost 4 bases and J lost 7; bases outside the gene matches: 3. Germline V gene data show CDR1 as WSHSY and CDR2 as SAAADI. The CDR3 runs to 13 residues.

The chain combines TRBV9 with TRBJ1-4, with D possibly TRBD1 on 5 matching bases. The germline gives CDR1 SGDLS, CDR2 YYNGEE. The CDR3 sequence is 15 residues long. V was clipped by 0 bases and J by 8 bases, with 14 bases between them. CDR3 in amino acids: CASSVEGNPREKLFF. DNA for the CDR3: TGTGCCAGCAGCGTAGAGGGGAACCCGAGGGAAAAACTGTTTTTT.

The count of this clone is one. The rearrangement joins TRBV19 to TRBJ1-5; 9 bases map to TRBD1. Losses at the gene ends were 5 bases for V and 6 bases for J; bases not matched to a gene: 11. The CDR3 consists of 16 residues. Germline-derived CDR1 and CDR2 are LNHDA and SQIVND (reference sequence). The CDR3 DNA is TGTGCCAGTAGTTCAAGGGACAGGGAATGGGGTCAGCCCCAGCATTTT. Its translation: CASSSRDREWGQPQHF.